One T cell receptor beta chain is described in this entry. Antigen: not known. These data are taken from a study of T cell responses to AZD1222 COVID-19 vaccine. The V end was cut by 1 base, the J end by 9 bases, with 9 bases between. The CDR3 is made up of 12 amino acids. CDR1 and CDR2 (germline): SEHNR, FQNEAQ (reference sequence). Study observations and caveats: The repertoires were collected only after the peak T cell response. Donors were chiefly white British, with a greater number of females, and clonal diversity was perhaps underestimated.

Here immunoSEQ multiplex PCR was the method, and the copy in TCRdb shows in-frame clones only, minus some. This sample has 130,000 or so clones, with 70% to 90% found just once. The sequencing here drew on peripheral blood, taken 28 days after the second dose of the MenACWY control vaccine. The receptor comes from an adult who received the MenACWY meningococcal vaccine as a control. V gene TRBV7-9 combines with J gene TRBJ1-2, with D tentatively TRBD1 (5 bases). The CDR3 region is CASSLEQGSYTF. The CDR3 region has the DNA TGTGCCAGCAGCTTAGAGCAGGGTAGCTACACCTTC.